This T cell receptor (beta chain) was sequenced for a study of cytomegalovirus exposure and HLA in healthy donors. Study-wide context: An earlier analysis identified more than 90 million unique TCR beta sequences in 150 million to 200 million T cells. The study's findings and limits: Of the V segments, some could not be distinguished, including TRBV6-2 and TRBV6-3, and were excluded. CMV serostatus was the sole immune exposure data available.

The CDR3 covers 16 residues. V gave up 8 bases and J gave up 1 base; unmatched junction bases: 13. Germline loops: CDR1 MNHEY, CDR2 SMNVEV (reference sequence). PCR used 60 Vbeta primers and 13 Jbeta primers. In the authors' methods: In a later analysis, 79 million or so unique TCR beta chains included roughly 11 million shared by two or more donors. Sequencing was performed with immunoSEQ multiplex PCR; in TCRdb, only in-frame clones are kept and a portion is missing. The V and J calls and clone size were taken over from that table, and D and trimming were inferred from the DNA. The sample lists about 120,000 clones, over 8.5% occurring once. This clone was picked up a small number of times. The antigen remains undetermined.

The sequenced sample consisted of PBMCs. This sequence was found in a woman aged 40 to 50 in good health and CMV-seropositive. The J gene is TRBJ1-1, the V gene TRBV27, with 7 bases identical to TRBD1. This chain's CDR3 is CASLRDSHSANTEAFF. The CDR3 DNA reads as TGTGCCAGCCTCCGGGACAGCCATTCGGCGAACACTGAAGCTTTCTTT.